These 4 T cell receptor beta chains were all obtained from the same sample, sequenced in a study of CD8+CD57+ T cells in acquired aplastic anemia. Profiling that covered TCR beta VDJ and CDR3 relied on genomic DNA as its template. TCRdb called the reads again in MiXCR, with one record for every CDR3 protein. The data hold about 180,000 distinct CDR3 sequences, with about 45% observed a single time. The authors sequenced patients whose flow cytometry had shown CD8+CD57+ cell expansion. The sequencing sample was made of sorted CD4+, CD8+, or CD8+CD57+ T cells (not recorded which) from PBMCs. The origin of the receptors is a human donor with aplastic anemia.

A single count supports this clonotype. CDR3 nucleotide sequence: TGCGCCAGCAGCTTGGTACAGGGGGCTGGGGAGCAGTACTTC. Its protein product is CASSLVQGAGEQYF. The chain links TRBV5-1 to TRBJ2-7, with 9 bases matching TRBD1. Germline trimming cut 0 bases from V and 7 bases from J; bases unmatched to any gene: 5. CDR3 length: 14 amino acids. Germline V gene data show CDR1 as SGHRS and CDR2 as YFSETQ.

The CDR3 sequence is CSGRQVMNTEAFF. The CDR3 DNA follows: TGCAGCGGTAGACAGGTAATGAACACTGAAGCTTTCTTT. The V call is TRBV29-1, the J call TRBJ1-1; TRBD1 might be the D (6 bases). The CDR3 covers 13 residues. V dropped 7 bases and J dropped 0 bases, with 12 bases sitting between them. Germline V lookup: CDR1 SQVTM, CDR2 ANQGSEA.

This clonotype has at least ten counts. The V and J genes are TRBV3-1 and TRBJ1-1; no firm D call. The V end lost 5 bases, the J end lost 8 bases, and 12 bases lay between the germline ends. Germline V CDR1 and CDR2: LGHDT, YNNKEL (reference sequence). CDR3 length equals 12 residues. The CDR3 DNA follows: TGTGCCAGCAGCAACCAATTGTTAGAAGCTTTCTTT. Amino acids: CASSNQLLEAFF.

At least ten counts were recorded for this clonotype. The chain has TRBV6-5 and TRBJ2-3; TRBD1 is a possible D gene (6 bases). CDR1 is MNHEY and CDR2 is SVGAGI in the germline V gene. Deletions cut 8 bases from V and 3 bases from J, with 12 bases between. This CDR3 is 13 amino acids long. The CDR3 sequence is CASRAGETDTQYF. DNA for the CDR3: TGTGCCAGCCGGGCAGGGGAAACAGATACGCAGTATTTT.